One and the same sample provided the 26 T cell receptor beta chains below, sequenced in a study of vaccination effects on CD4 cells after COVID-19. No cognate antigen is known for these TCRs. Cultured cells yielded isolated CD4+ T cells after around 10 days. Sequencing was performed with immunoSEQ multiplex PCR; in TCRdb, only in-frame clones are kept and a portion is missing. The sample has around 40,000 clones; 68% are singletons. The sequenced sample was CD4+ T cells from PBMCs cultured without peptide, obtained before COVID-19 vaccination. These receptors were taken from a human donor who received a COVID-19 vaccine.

The CDR3 region is CASSDQGGEQFF. The CDR3, as DNA: TGTGCCAGCAGTGACCAGGGAGGGGAGCAGTTCTTC. V usage is TRBV6-1 and J usage is TRBJ2-1; TRBD2 aligns across 7 bases. Trimming took 3 bases from V and 10 from J; bases not matched to a gene: 3. In germline, CDR1 is MNHNS, CDR2 SASEGT. The CDR3 spans 12 residues.

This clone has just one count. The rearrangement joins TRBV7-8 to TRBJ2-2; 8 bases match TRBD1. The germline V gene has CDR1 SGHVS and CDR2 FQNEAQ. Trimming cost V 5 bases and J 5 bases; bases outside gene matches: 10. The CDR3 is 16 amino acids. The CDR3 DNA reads TGTGCCAGCAGCAGCACAGGGGGATTATTGACCGGGGAGCTGTTTTTT. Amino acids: CASSSTGGLLTGELFF.

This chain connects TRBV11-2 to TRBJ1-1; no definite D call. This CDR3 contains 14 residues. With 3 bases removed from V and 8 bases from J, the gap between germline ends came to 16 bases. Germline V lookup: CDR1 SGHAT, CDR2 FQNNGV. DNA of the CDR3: TGTGCCAGCAGCTTGGCCCCCGAGGCGGTGGAAGCTTTCTTT. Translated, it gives CASSLAPEAVEAFF.

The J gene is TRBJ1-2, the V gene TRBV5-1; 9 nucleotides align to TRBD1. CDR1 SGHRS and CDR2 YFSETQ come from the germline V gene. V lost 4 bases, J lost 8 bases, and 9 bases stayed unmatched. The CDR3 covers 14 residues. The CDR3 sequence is CASSLRDRDPGYTF. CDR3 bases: TGCGCCAGCAGCCTCCGGGACAGGGATCCAGGCTACACCTTC.

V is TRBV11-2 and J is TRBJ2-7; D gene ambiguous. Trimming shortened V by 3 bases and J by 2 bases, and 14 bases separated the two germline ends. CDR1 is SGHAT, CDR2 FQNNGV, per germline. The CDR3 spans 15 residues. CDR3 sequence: CASSFGPGVPYEQYF. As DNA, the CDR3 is TGTGCCAGCAGCTTTGGACCAGGTGTTCCCTACGAGCAGTACTTC.

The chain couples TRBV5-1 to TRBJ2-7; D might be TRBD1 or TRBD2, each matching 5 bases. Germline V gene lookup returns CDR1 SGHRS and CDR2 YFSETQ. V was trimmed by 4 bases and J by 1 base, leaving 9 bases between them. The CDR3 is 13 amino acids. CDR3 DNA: TGCGCCAGCAGCCTGGGGGTTTCCTACGAGCAGTACTTC. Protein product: CASSLGVSYEQYF.

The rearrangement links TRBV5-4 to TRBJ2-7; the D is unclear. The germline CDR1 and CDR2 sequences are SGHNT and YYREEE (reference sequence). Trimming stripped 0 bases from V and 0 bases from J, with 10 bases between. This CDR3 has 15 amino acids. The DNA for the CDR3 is TGTGCCAGCAGCTTGGGTCTGAAAAGCTCCTACGAGCAGTACTTC. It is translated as CASSLGLKSSYEQYF.

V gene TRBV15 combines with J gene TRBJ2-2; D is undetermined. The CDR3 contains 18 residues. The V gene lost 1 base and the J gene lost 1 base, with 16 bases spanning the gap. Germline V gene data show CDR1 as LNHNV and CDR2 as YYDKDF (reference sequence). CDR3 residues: CATSRVGVLGKNTGELFF. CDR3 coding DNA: TGTGCCACCAGCAGAGTTGGAGTTTTAGGAAAGAACACCGGGGAGCTGTTTTTT.

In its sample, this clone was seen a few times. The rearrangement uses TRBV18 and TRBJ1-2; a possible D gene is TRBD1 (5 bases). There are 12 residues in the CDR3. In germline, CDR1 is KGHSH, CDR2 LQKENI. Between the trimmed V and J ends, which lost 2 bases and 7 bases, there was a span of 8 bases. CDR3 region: CASSPTGGGYTF. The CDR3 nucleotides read TGTGCCAGCTCACCAACGGGGGGTGGCTACACCTTC.

CDR3 residues: CASTLGRVHGYTF. The CDR3 nucleotides read TGTGCCAGCACCCTGGGGAGGGTACACGGCTACACCTTC. This chain joins TRBV12-3 or TRBV12-4 and TRBJ1-2, with D unresolved. This CDR3 is 13 amino acids long. Trimming shortened V by 7 bases and J by 8 bases, and 17 bases separated the two germline ends.

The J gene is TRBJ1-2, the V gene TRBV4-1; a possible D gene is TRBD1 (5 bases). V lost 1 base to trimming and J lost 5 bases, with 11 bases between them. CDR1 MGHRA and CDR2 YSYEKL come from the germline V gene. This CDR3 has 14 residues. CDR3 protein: CASSQATAQYGYTF. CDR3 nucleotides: TGCGCCAGCAGCCAAGCGACAGCGCAGTATGGCTACACCTTC.

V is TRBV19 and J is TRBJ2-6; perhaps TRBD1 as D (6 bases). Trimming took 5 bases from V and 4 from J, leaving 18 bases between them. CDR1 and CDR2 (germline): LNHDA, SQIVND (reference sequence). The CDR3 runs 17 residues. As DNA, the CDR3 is TGTGCCAGTAGTTCACTACAGGGAGTGATCGGGGCCAACGTCCTGACTTTC. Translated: CASSSLQGVIGANVLTF.

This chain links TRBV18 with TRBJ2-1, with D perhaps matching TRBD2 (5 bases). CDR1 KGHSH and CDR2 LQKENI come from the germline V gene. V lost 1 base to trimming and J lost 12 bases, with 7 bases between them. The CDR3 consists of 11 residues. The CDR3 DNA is TGTGCCAGCTCACCACGGGCGGGGCAGTTCTTC. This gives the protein CASSPRAGQFF.

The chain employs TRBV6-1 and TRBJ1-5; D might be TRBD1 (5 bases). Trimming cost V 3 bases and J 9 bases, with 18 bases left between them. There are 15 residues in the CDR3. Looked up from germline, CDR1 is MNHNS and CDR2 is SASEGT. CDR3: CASSEGPDGSSPQHF. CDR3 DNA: TGTGCCAGCAGTGAGGGACCGGACGGGTCTTCGCCCCAGCATTTT.

CDR3 sequence (DNA): TGTGCCGGAGGGACAGGGGTTACTGAAGCTTTCTTT. Translated, it gives CAGGTGVTEAFF. The chain joins TRBV7-9 to TRBJ1-1; 10 nucleotides match TRBD1. Germline V CDR1 and CDR2: SEHNR, FQNEAQ (reference sequence). This CDR3 region has 12 residues. The V segment lost 11 bases and the J segment 5 bases; nucleotides outside the gene matches: 5.

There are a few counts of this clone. The CDR3 reads CASSHFGQGVHEQYF. The CDR3 DNA sequence: TGTGCCAGCAGCCATTTCGGACAGGGGGTCCACGAGCAGTACTTC. The J gene is TRBJ2-7, the V gene TRBV14, with 10 bases identical to TRBD1. Germline V gene sequence: CDR1 SGHDN, CDR2 FVKESK. The CDR3 has 15 amino acids. V dropped 3 bases and J dropped 5; count of bases not matched to a gene: 7.

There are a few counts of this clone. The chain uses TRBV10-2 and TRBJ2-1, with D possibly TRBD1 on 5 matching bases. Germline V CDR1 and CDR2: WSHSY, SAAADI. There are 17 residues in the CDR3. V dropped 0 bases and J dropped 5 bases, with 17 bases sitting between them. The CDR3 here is CASSESKPLVRDNEQFF. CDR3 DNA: TGCGCCAGCAGTGAGTCGAAACCCCTCGTCAGGGACAATGAGCAGTTCTTC.

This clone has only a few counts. The CDR3 region has the DNA TGTGCCAGCAGCCGCATACCACCCCTCCACTTT. As protein: CASSRIPPLHF. The gene calls are TRBV6-6 and TRBJ1-6; D unclear. CDR1 and CDR2 from the germline V gene are MNHNY and SVGAGI (reference sequence). V was cut by 6 bases and J by 11 bases, with 8 bases left in between. The length of the CDR3 is 11 residues.

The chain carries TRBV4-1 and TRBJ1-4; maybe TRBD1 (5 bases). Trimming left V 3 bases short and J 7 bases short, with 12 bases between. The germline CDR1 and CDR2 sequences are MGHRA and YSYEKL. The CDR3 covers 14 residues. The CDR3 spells CASSQGMQGEKLFF. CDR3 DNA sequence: TGCGCCAGCAGCCAGGGGATGCAGGGTGAAAAACTGTTTTTT.

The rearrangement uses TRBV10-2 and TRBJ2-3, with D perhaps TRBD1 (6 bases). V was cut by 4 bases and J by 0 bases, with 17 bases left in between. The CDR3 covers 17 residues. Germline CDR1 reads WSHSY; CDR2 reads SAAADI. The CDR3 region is CASSGGTGPGSTDTQYF. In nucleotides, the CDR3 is TGCGCCAGCAGTGGAGGAACAGGGCCTGGAAGCACAGATACGCAGTATTTT.

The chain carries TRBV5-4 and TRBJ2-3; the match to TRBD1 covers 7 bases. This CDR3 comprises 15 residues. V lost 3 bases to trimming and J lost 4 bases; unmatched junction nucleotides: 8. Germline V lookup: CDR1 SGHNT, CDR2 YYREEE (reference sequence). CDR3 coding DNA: TGTGCCAGCAGCTGGGACAGTCTGCGCGCAGATACGCAGTATTTT. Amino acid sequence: CASSWDSLRADTQYF.

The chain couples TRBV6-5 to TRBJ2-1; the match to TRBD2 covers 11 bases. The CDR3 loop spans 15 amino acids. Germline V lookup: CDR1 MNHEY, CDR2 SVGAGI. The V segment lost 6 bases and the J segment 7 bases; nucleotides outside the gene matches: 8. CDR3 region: CASSKGTSGTNEQFF. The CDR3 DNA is TGTGCCAGCAGCAAAGGGACTAGCGGCACGAATGAGCAGTTCTTC.

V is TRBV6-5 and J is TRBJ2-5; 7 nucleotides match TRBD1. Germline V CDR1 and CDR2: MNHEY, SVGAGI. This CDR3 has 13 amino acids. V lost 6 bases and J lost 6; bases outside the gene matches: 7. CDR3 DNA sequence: TGTGCCAGCAGCCTACAGGGGTTCCAGACCCAGTACTTC. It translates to CASSLQGFQTQYF.

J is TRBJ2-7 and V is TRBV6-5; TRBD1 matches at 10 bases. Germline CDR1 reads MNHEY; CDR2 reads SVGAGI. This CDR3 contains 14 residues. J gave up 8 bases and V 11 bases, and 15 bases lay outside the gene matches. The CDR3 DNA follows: TGTGCCTTACGTCCGGGGACAGGGGAACCTCAGCAGTACTTC. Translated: CALRPGTGEPQQYF.

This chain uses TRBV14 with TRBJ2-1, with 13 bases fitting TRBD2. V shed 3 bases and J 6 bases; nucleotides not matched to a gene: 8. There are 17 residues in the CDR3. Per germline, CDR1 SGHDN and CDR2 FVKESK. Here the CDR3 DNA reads TGTGCCAGCAGCCATTGGACTAGCGGGAGTTCTAGCAATGAGCAGTTCTTC. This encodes CASSHWTSGSSSNEQFF.

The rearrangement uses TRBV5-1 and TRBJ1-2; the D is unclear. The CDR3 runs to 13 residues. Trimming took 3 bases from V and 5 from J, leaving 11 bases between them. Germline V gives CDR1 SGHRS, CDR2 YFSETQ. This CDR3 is CASSSGGLYGYTF. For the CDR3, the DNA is TGCGCCAGCAGCTCAGGCGGACTTTATGGCTACACCTTC.